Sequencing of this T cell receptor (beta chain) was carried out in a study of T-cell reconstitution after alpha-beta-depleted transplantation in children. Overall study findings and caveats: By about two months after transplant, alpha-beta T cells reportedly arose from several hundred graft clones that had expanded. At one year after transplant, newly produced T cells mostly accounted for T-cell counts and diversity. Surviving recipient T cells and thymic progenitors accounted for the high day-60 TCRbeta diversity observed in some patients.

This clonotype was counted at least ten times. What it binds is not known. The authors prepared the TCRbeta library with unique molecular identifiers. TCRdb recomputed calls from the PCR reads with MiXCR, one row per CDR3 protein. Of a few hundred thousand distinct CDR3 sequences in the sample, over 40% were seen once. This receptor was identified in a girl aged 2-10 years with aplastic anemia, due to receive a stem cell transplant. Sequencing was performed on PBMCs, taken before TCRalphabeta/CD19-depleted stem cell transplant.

The CDR3 is CASSPDGYSNTGELFF. DNA of the CDR3: TGTGCCAGCAGCCCTGATGGCTACTCGAACACCGGGGAGCTGTTTTTT. The J gene is TRBJ2-2, the V gene TRBV9; D is ambiguous. The CDR3 length is 16 residues. The germline V and J ends were trimmed by 4 bases and 0 bases, with 13 bases remaining between them. Germline V gene sequence: CDR1 SGDLS, CDR2 YYNGEE.